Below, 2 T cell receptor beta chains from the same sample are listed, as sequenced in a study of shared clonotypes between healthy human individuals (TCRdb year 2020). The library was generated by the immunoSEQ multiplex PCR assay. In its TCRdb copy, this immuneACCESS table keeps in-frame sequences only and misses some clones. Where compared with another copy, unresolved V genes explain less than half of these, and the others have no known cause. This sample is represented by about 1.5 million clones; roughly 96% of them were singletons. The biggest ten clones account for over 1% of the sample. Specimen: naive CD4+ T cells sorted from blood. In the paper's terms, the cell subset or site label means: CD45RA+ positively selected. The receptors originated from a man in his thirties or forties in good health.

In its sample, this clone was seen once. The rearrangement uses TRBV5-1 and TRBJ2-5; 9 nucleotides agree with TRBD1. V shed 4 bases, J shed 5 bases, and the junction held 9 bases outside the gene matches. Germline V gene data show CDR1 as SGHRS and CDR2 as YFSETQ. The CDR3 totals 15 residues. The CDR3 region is CASSRGQGLGETQYF. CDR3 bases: TGCGCCAGCAGCCGAGGACAGGGGTTAGGGGAGACCCAGTACTTC.

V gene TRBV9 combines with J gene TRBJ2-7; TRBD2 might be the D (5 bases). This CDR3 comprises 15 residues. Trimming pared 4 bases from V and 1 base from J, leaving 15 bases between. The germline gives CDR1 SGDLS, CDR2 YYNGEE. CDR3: CASSPREGRSYEQYF. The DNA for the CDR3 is TGTGCCAGCAGCCCACGGGAAGGCCGGTCCTACGAGCAGTACTTC.